This T cell receptor beta chain was sequenced during a study of T cells after yellow fever vaccination. The CDR3 contains 13 residues. Germline CDR1 and CDR2: SGHAT and FQNNGV. 5'RACE template switching produced TCR cDNA carrying a universal primer site and UMIs. TCRdb used MiXCR to reprocess the 5' RACE reads, holding one entry per CDR3 protein. In the table there are 300,000 to 400,000 distinct CDR3 sequences, 7.5% to 9% of which are singletons. Study-level points and caveats: Subsequent to the booster, the majority of primary-vaccination clones reappeared (approximately 95% CD4, 80% to 90% CD8). Peaking faster, on day 5 versus 15, the secondary response was nonetheless weaker. Contaminants from the bulk population, in the form of abundant clonotypes, could be found in FACS-sorted repertoires.

This clonotype was found a few times. Its target is unknown. Compared with germline, one end of the junction differs, possibly owing to a read error. The input for sequencing was PBMCs, taken on the day of the first yellow fever vaccination. The clonotype was recovered from a young man who received the YFV17D yellow fever vaccine. The gene calls are TRBV11-2 and TRBJ1-3; D is unresolved. The CDR3 DNA sequence: TGTGCCAGCAGCTTAACCCACTCGGGCAGTCCGGATTTT. Its translation: CASSLTHSGSPDF.